The 14 T cell receptor beta chains given below trace back to one sample, sequenced in a study of T-cell memory formation after mild COVID-19. TCRdb independently ran MiXCR on the 5' RACE reads; one entry per CDR3 protein. The table has 300,000 to 400,000 distinct CDR3 sequences, approximately 15% seen once; the top ten hold about a fifth. The sequenced sample consisted of PBMCs or a T cell subset sorted from them (not recorded which). All receptors come from a man between 18 and 35 years old who had mild COVID-19 (a few samples of this study predate the infection). Cell type and time point are not known.

CDR3 nucleotide sequence: TGTGCCAGCAGACCGGACCCCGGCCTGTATGGCTACACCTTC. Its protein product is CASRPDPGLYGYTF. The chain uses TRBV7-2 and TRBJ1-2; D gene uncertain. CDR3 length: 14 amino acids. V was clipped by 6 bases and J by 5 bases, with 16 bases between them. CDR1 is SGHTA and CDR2 is FQGNSA in the germline V gene.

At least ten counts were recorded for this clonotype. The V and J genes are TRBV11-2 and TRBJ2-4; no firm D call. The CDR3 loop spans 16 amino acids. The germline gives CDR1 SGHAT, CDR2 FQNNGV. Trimming shortened V by 3 bases and J by 0 bases, and 12 bases separated the two germline ends. CDR3 sequence reads: CASSFAHDLAKNIQYF. The DNA for the CDR3 is TGTGCCAGCAGCTTCGCCCACGATTTAGCCAAAAACATTCAGTACTTC. Filled out from reference TRBV11-2 and TRBJ2-4, the complete variable domain reads EAGVAQSPRYKIIEKRQSVAFWCNPISGHATLYWYQQILGQGPKLLIQFQNNGVVDDSQLPKDRFSAERLKGVDSTLKIQPAKLEDSAVYLCASSFAHDLAKNIQYFGAGTRLSVL.

This clonotype was detected ten times or more. The chain recombines TRBV11-3 with TRBJ2-2, with TRBD2 as a possible D gene (5 bases). This CDR3 is built from 15 residues. Trimming pared 5 bases from V and 7 bases from J, leaving 17 bases between. From germline, CDR1 is SGHNT and CDR2 YENEEA. In DNA form, the CDR3 reads TGTGCCAGCAGCCCCTCCCCGAGGGCCGGCGGGGAGCTGTTTTTT. It is translated as CASSPSPRAGGELFF.

This clonotype was picked up a small number of times. V gene TRBV7-3 combines with J gene TRBJ2-3; D is possibly TRBD1 or TRBD2 (5 bases each). The CDR3 is made up of 15 amino acids. The germline V gene encodes CDR1 SGHTA and CDR2 FQGTGA. V was cut by 4 bases and J by 6 bases, with 17 bases left in between. CDR3 nucleotide sequence: TGTGCCAGCAGCTCCTCCGGGACCCACGGGGATACGCAGTATTTT. Its protein product is CASSSSGTHGDTQYF. Full variable domain (outside the CDR3, taken from reference TRBV7-3 and TRBJ2-3): GAGVSQTPSNKVTEKGKYVELRCDPISGHTALYWYRQSLGQGPEFLIYFQGTGAADDSGLPNDRFFAVRPEGSVSTLKIQRTERGDSAVYLCASSSSGTHGDTQYFGPGTRLTVL.

DNA of the CDR3: TGTGCCAGCGCAGCCCCCACGAATAATTCACCCCTCCACTTT. Residues: CASAAPTNNSPLHF. The chain employs TRBV10-3 and TRBJ1-6; no firm D call. This CDR3 spans 14 amino acids. Germline V gene lookup returns CDR1 ENHRY and CDR2 SYGVKD. Trimming left V 10 bases short and J 5 bases short, with 15 bases between.

The V and J genes are TRBV3-1 and TRBJ2-1, with 10 bases fitting TRBD1. The V gene end was trimmed by 5 bases and the J gene end by 7 bases; junction bases not matched to a gene: 8. The CDR3 sequence is 15 residues long. Germline-derived CDR1 and CDR2 are LGHDT and YNNKEL (reference sequence). The CDR3 loop is CASSFRDRGTNEQFF. The CDR3, as DNA: TGTGCCAGCAGCTTCCGGGACAGGGGAACGAATGAGCAGTTCTTC.

The chain employs TRBV7-3 and TRBJ2-1; TRBD2 might be the D (6 bases). CDR1 SGHTA and CDR2 FQGTGA come from the germline V gene. The CDR3 has 13 amino acids. Trimming left V 5 bases short and J 7 bases short, with 12 bases between. CDR3 bases: TGTGCCAGCAGCCGTCAGGGAGGTAATGAGCAGTTCTTC. This translates into CASSRQGGNEQFF.

The CDR3 region is CSATGTGRGEQFF. The CDR3 DNA is TGCAGTGCGACAGGGACAGGGCGAGGTGAGCAGTTCTTC. This chain connects TRBV20-1 to TRBJ2-1, with TRBD1 matching 9 bases. V shed 6 bases, J shed 9 bases, and the junction held 9 bases outside the gene matches. Per germline, CDR1 DFQATT and CDR2 SNEGSKA (reference sequence). The CDR3 sequence is 13 residues long.

This clonotype was picked up many times. The chain employs TRBV4-2 and TRBJ2-3; maybe TRBD2 (6 bases). CDR3 length: 16 amino acids. The germline CDR1 and CDR2 sequences are LGHNA and YNFKEQ. V was cut by 6 bases and J by 3 bases, with 19 bases left in between. The CDR3 reads CASRGTEGSATDTQYF. The CDR3 nucleotides are TGTGCCAGCAGGGGGACGGAGGGATCCGCGACAGATACGCAGTATTTT.

The CDR3 DNA sequence: TGCGCCAGCAGCCAAGACCCAGGGACAGGGGATCAGCCCCAGCATTTT. Translated, it gives CASSQDPGTGDQPQHF. The rearrangement links TRBV4-3 to TRBJ1-5; 10 bases agree with TRBD1. This CDR3 spans 16 amino acids. The J segment lost 5 bases and the V segment lost 0 bases, leaving 4 bases of the junction unmatched. The germline CDR1 and CDR2 sequences are LGHNA and YSLEER.

This clonotype showed up just a few times. The chain joins TRBV28 to TRBJ1-3; unclear D gene. V lost 3 bases to trimming and J lost 0 bases, with 6 bases between them. Per germline, CDR1 MDHEN and CDR2 SYDVKM. There are 14 residues in the CDR3. CDR3 amino acids: CASSLGFSGNTIYF. The CDR3 DNA reads as TGTGCCAGCAGTTTGGGCTTCTCTGGAAACACCATATATTTT.

Only a few counts were recorded for this clonotype. This CDR3 is CASSPQRLAGTYNEQFF. CDR3 bases: TGTGCCAGCAGCCCCCAGCGACTAGCGGGGACCTACAATGAGCAGTTCTTC. This chain joins TRBV7-3 and TRBJ2-1, with 11 nucleotides matching TRBD2. V was clipped by 5 bases and J by 2 bases; unmatched bases: 8. Germline V gene lookup returns CDR1 SGHTA and CDR2 FQGTGA. The CDR3 is made up of 17 amino acids.

There are many counts of this clonotype. J is TRBJ1-3 and V is TRBV10-3; 7 nucleotides match TRBD1. This CDR3 contains 14 residues. The J segment lost 0 bases and the V segment lost 5 bases, leaving 1 base of the junction unmatched. The germline V gene has CDR1 ENHRY and CDR2 SYGVKD. The CDR3 spells CAISRDSSGNTIYF. The CDR3 DNA sequence: TGTGCCATCAGTAGGGACAGCTCTGGAAACACCATATATTTT.

The chain joins TRBV18 to TRBJ2-3; D is possibly TRBD2 (6 bases). The CDR3 consists of 13 residues. Trimming took 8 bases from V and 4 from J, leaving 13 bases between them. Germline CDR1 KGHSH, CDR2 LQKENI. Here the CDR3 DNA reads TGTGCCAGCAGACTAGGTGGATCAGATACGCAGTATTTT. It codes for CASRLGGSDTQYF.